The 24 T cell receptor beta chains in this list originate from one sample, sequenced in a study of OX40 agonist ivuxolimab in advanced cancers. Libraries were prepared by immunoSEQ multiplex PCR; TCRdb keeps only in-frame clonotypes and omits some of them. The sample yields approximately 58,000 clones, about 81% seen once. The sample was CD4+ or CD8+ T cells sorted from blood, taken in a trial of the OX40 agonist ivuxolimab. The receptor source for this set is an adult with an advanced solid tumor such as melanoma, head and neck, liver or kidney cancer.

The J gene is TRBJ2-2, the V gene TRBV5-1; D is undetermined. The CDR3 extends over 11 amino acids. V was clipped by 3 bases and J by 7 bases, with 4 bases between them. Germline V lookup: CDR1 SGHRS, CDR2 YFSETQ. CDR3 region: CASSSDGELFF. The DNA of the CDR3 is TGCGCCAGCAGCTCAGACGGGGAGCTGTTTTTT.

This clone showed up just a few times. J is TRBJ2-6 and V is TRBV27; 11 bases align to TRBD2. V shed 3 bases and J 0 bases; nucleotides not matched to a gene: 7. The CDR3 has 19 amino acids. Germline V gene sequence: CDR1 MNHEY, CDR2 SMNVEV (reference sequence). The CDR3 region is CASSLSLAGGRSGANVLTF. CDR3 DNA sequence: TGTGCCAGCAGTTTGTCCCTAGCGGGGGGACGCTCTGGGGCCAACGTCCTGACTTTC.

In its sample, this clone was seen a few times. The V gene is TRBV18, the J gene TRBJ2-5; D is unclear. The CDR3 runs to 14 residues. Per germline, CDR1 KGHSH and CDR2 LQKENI. V dropped 0 bases and J dropped 6 bases, with 11 bases sitting between them. CDR3 in DNA: TGTGCCAGCTCACCACCTTCCAGTTCGCAGACCCAGTACTTC. It specifies CASSPPSSSQTQYF.

The J gene is TRBJ1-3, the V gene TRBV28; the D is unclear. This CDR3 contains 13 residues. The germline V and J ends were trimmed by 3 bases and 9 bases, with 12 bases remaining between them. CDR1 is MDHEN, CDR2 SYDVKM, per germline. The CDR3 loop reads CASSFGDRGTIYF. The CDR3, as DNA: TGTGCCAGCAGTTTCGGGGATAGAGGCACCATATATTTT. Based on the CDR3 plus reference TRBV28 and TRBJ1-3, the full variable domain is DVKVTQSSRYLVKRTGEKVFLECVQDMDHENMFWYRQDPGLGLRLIYFSYDVKMKEKGDIPEGYSVSREKKERFSLILESASTNQTSMYLCASSFGDRGTIYFGEGSWLTVV.

The genes are TRBV27 and TRBJ2-7, with D maybe TRBD2 (5 bases). The CDR3 runs to 13 residues. Germline V gives CDR1 MNHEY, CDR2 SMNVEV (reference sequence). Trimming removed 5 bases at V and 1 base at J, with 9 bases between. CDR3 region: CASSRDFSYEQYF. CDR3 sequence (DNA): TGTGCCAGCAGTCGGGATTTTTCCTACGAGCAGTACTTC.

J is TRBJ2-1 and V is TRBV5-1; possible D gene TRBD1, 6 bases. Germline values: CDR1 SGHRS, CDR2 YFSETQ. Between the trimmed V and J ends, which lost 4 bases and 3 bases, there was a span of 14 bases. This CDR3 is 15 amino acids long. CDR3 sequence (DNA): TGCGCCAGCAGCCTTGACAGGCCGCTCTACAATGAGCAGTTCTTC. Encoded protein: CASSLDRPLYNEQFF.

The chain carries TRBV5-4 and TRBJ1-2; D not certain. The CDR3 covers 14 residues. Trimming removed 0 bases at V and 6 bases at J, with 12 bases between. The germline gives CDR1 SGHNT, CDR2 YYREEE (reference sequence). The CDR3 nucleotides are TGTGCCAGCAGCTTGGGAGGGAGGCTAGATGGCTACACCTTC. Its translation: CASSLGGRLDGYTF.

The rearrangement uses TRBV2 and TRBJ1-6, with D perhaps matching TRBD1 (5 bases). The CDR3 loop spans 16 amino acids. Germline V gives CDR1 SNHLY, CDR2 FYNNEI. Trimming removed 0 bases at V and 2 bases at J, with 8 bases between. DNA for the CDR3: TGTGCCAGCAGTGAAGCCGCAGGGCCCTATAATTCACCCCTCCACTTT. Translation gives CASSEAAGPYNSPLHF.

The V gene is TRBV5-1, the J gene TRBJ2-2; possible D gene TRBD2, 5 bases. The V end was cut by 4 bases, the J end by 7 bases, with 17 bases between. The CDR3 is 15 residues long. Germline assignment: CDR1 SGHRS and CDR2 YFSETQ. The CDR3, as DNA: TGCGCCAGCAGCAAAGAGACGGGAATGGGCGGGGAGCTGTTTTTT. This gives the protein CASSKETGMGGELFF. Full variable domain (remainder filled in from reference TRBV5-1 and TRBJ2-2): KAGVTQTPRYLIKTRGQQVTLSCSPISGHRSVSWYQQTPGQGLQFLFEYFSETQRNKGNFPGRFSGRQFSNSRSEMNVSTLELGDSALYLCASSKETGMGGELFFGEGSRLTVL.

This rearrangement joins TRBV27 to TRBJ2-1; possible D gene TRBD1, 5 bases. The V gene lost 7 bases and the J gene lost 4 bases, with 17 bases spanning the gap. CDR3 length: 15 residues. In germline, CDR1 is MNHEY, CDR2 SMNVEV (reference sequence). CDR3 loop: CASTPTRTLYNEQFF. In DNA form, the CDR3 reads TGTGCCAGCACCCCGACCCGGACACTTTACAATGAGCAGTTCTTC.

The chain combines TRBV2 with TRBJ2-5; 8 bases fit TRBD2. After removal of 5 bases from V and 2 bases from J, the junction contained 7 bases not matched to a gene. Germline V lookup: CDR1 SNHLY, CDR2 FYNNEI. The CDR3 has 15 amino acids. This CDR3 reads CASSFLRGVQETQYF. The CDR3 coding sequence is TGTGCCAGCAGTTTCTTGCGGGGGGTTCAAGAGACCCAGTACTTC.

The rearrangement joins TRBV29-1 to TRBJ2-7; possible D gene TRBD1, 5 bases. The CDR3 covers 13 residues. Trimming left V 3 bases short and J 0 bases short, with 9 bases between. CDR1 SQVTM and CDR2 ANQGSEA come from the germline V gene. The CDR3 DNA reads as TGCAGCGTTGAGCCCCAGGGCTCCTACGAGCAGTACTTC. Translated: CSVEPQGSYEQYF.

The V call is TRBV18, the J call TRBJ2-2; 8 nucleotides align to TRBD2. Germline V gene lookup returns CDR1 KGHSH and CDR2 LQKENI. The V gene end was trimmed by 8 bases and the J gene end by 6 bases; junction bases not matched to a gene: 14. The length of the CDR3 is 16 residues. In DNA, the CDR3 is TGTGCCAGCCCACAGGACGGAAGACTAGCGTCCGGGGAGCTGTTTTTT. Residues: CASPQDGRLASGELFF.

The chain recombines TRBV4-1 with TRBJ2-5; maybe TRBD2 (6 bases). The germline CDR1 and CDR2 sequences are MGHRA and YSYEKL. Trimming left V 1 base short and J 5 bases short, with 20 bases between. CDR3 length: 17 amino acids. The CDR3 region has the DNA TGCGCCAGCAGCCAAGTGGCGGGGAGGCTGGATGAGGAGACCCAGTACTTC. It yields the protein CASSQVAGRLDEETQYF.

The chain joins TRBV5-1 to TRBJ2-7, with D possibly TRBD2 on 5 matching bases. CDR3 length: 15 amino acids. V was trimmed by 0 bases and J by 4 bases, leaving 14 bases between them. CDR1 SGHRS and CDR2 YFSETQ come from the germline V gene. The CDR3 here is CASSLGHGGRYEQYF. The DNA of the CDR3 is TGCGCCAGCAGCTTGGGACACGGAGGACGGTACGAGCAGTACTTC.

The chain employs TRBV11-2 and TRBJ1-6, with 10 bases lining up with TRBD1. Germline CDR1 reads SGHAT; CDR2 reads FQNNGV. The ends lost 4 bases at V and 6 bases at J; junction bases unmatched: 3. The CDR3 is 15 residues long. The CDR3 spells CASSSGTGANSPLHF. In DNA, the CDR3 is TGTGCCAGCAGCTCTGGGACAGGGGCTAATTCACCCCTCCACTTT.

The chain carries TRBV9 and TRBJ2-7, with 8 bases fitting TRBD1. The CDR3 consists of 14 residues. Germline V gene lookup returns CDR1 SGDLS and CDR2 YYNGEE. After removal of 3 bases from V and 3 bases from J, the junction contained 5 bases not matched to a gene. In DNA form, the CDR3 reads TGTGCCAGCAGCGCCCGACAGGGGAACTACGAGCAGTACTTC. This sequence encodes CASSARQGNYEQYF.

This chain joins TRBV6-1 and TRBJ2-5; tentative D call: TRBD1 (5 bases). CDR3 length equals 13 residues. Trimming left V 4 bases short and J 1 base short, with 7 bases between. Germline V lookup: CDR1 MNHNS, CDR2 SASEGT. This CDR3 is CASSGQLQETQYF. As DNA, the CDR3 is TGTGCCAGCAGTGGACAGCTCCAAGAGACCCAGTACTTC.

The rearrangement uses TRBV19 and TRBJ1-2; D gene unclear. Trimming shortened V by 7 bases and J by 1 base, and 13 bases separated the two germline ends. The CDR3 sequence is 14 residues long. Germline assignment: CDR1 LNHDA and CDR2 SQIVND (reference sequence). The CDR3 loop reads CASTMEVLNYGYTF. The CDR3, as DNA: TGTGCCAGTACCATGGAAGTGCTTAACTATGGCTACACCTTC.

The chain uses TRBV5-1 and TRBJ2-2; 12 positions match TRBD1. Trimming removed 4 bases from V and 7 bases from J; junction bases left unmatched: 5. CDR3 length: 15 residues. Germline CDR1 SGHRS, CDR2 YFSETQ. DNA for the CDR3: TGCGCCAGCAGCGAGGGACAGGGGGCGTTCGGGGAGCTGTTTTTT. Translation gives CASSEGQGAFGELFF.

This clone has just a few counts. This rearrangement joins TRBV6-1 to TRBJ2-7, with no clear D. The CDR3 spans 8 residues. The ends were cut back, 8 bases at V and 5 bases at J, with 1 base in the middle. From germline, CDR1 is MNHNS and CDR2 SASEGT. DNA for the CDR3: TGTGCCAGCGACGAGCAGTACTTC. It is translated as CASDEQYF.

This clone has only a few counts. The rearrangement links TRBV5-3 to TRBJ1-2; TRBD1 might be the D (6 bases). TRBV5-3 is an ORF; its function is uncertain. With 2 bases removed from V and 3 bases from J, the gap between germline ends came to 20 bases. This CDR3 is built from 17 residues. The CDR3 region has the DNA TGTGCCAGAAGCTTTGACAGGTTCCTACCCTGGGACTATGGCTACACCTTC. This codes for CARSFDRFLPWDYGYTF.

The chain uses TRBV6-6 and TRBJ2-5, with 7 bases that match TRBD1. Germline trimming cut 6 bases from V and 5 bases from J; bases unmatched to any gene: 15. The CDR3 has 16 amino acids. CDR1 and CDR2 (germline): MNHNY, SVGAGI (reference sequence). The CDR3 here is CASSRPTWTGAETQYF. Here the CDR3 DNA reads TGTGCCAGCAGCCGACCTACCTGGACAGGAGCGGAGACCCAGTACTTC.

The chain uses TRBV18 and TRBJ2-3; D not resolved. The CDR3 contains 15 residues. Trimming shortened V by 3 bases and J by 2 bases, and 12 bases separated the two germline ends. Germline values: CDR1 KGHSH, CDR2 LQKENI. The CDR3, as DNA: TGTGCCAGCTCACCCGGACCAGACCACACAGATACGCAGTATTTT. Protein product: CASSPGPDHTDTQYF. The variable domain in full, completed from reference TRBV18 and TRBJ2-3, reads NAGVMQNPRHLVRRRGQEARLRCSPMKGHSHVYWYRQLPEEGLKFMVYLQKENIIDESGMPKERFSAEFPKEGPSILRIQQVVRGDSAAYFCASSPGPDHTDTQYFGPGTRLTVL.